This is a list of T cell receptor beta chains from one sample in a study of siplizumab effects on memory and regulatory T cells. Data came from immunoSEQ multiplex PCR; TCRdb stores just in-frame clones and leaves some out. The repertoire consists of 110,000 or so clones, with roughly 91% occurring once and the leading ten covering approximately 0.32%. Sequenced input: CD4+ T cells sorted from blood. These TCRs come from a human donor in good health. CDR3s include the opening cysteine and the closing phenylalanine or tryptophan. Fields, in order: clone size, J gene, D gene, V gene, CDR3 protein, CDR3 DNA. D genes are given only for firm matches. Only part of the rows carry a size: once, few, many, or a class if the clone is expanded.

NA,TRBJ2-1,TRBD2,TRBV5-1,CASSRLGGNYLYNEQFF,TGCGCCAGCAGCCGGCTGGGGGGGAACTACCTTTACAATGAGCAGTTCTTC
NA,TRBJ2-5,TRBD1,TRBV9,CASSQGQAETQYF,TGTGCCAGCTCTCAGGGACAGGCAGAGACCCAGTACTTC
NA,TRBJ1-1,TRBD1,TRBV2,CASSEGRDRYTEAFF,TGTGCCAGCAGTGAGGGTAGGGACAGATACACTGAAGCTTTCTTT
NA,TRBJ2-2,TRBD1,TRBV19,CASRTPGQANTGELFF,TGTGCCAGTAGGACACCGGGACAGGCGAACACCGGGGAGCTGTTTTTT
NA,TRBJ2-1,TRBD2,TRBV18,CASSPQGLGAYNEQFF,TGTGCCAGCTCACCTCAAGGACTAGGGGCCTACAATGAGCAGTTCTTC
NA,TRBJ2-7,NA,TRBV5-4,CASSGGASEYEQYF,TGTGCCAGCAGCGGGGGGGCTAGCGAATACGAGCAGTACTTC
NA,TRBJ2-3,NA,TRBV6-6,CASTRDGSTDTQYF,TGTGCCAGCACCCGGGACGGGAGCACAGATACGCAGTATTTT
NA,TRBJ2-3,TRBD1,TRBV19,CASSIESLDRGTDTQYF,TGTGCCAGTAGTATAGAATCTCTGGACAGGGGGACAGATACGCAGTATTTT
NA,TRBJ2-2,NA,TRBV7-2,CASSLTTGTGELFF,TGTGCCAGCAGCTTAACGACGGGCACCGGGGAGCTGTTTTTT
NA,TRBJ2-5,NA,TRBV28,CASSSRVLEAETQYF,TGTGCCAGCAGTTCCAGGGTCTTAGAAGCGGAGACCCAGTACTTC
NA,TRBJ1-1,NA,TRBV14,CASSQETANTEAFF,TGTGCCAGCAGCCAAGAGACAGCCAACACTGAAGCTTTCTTT
NA,TRBJ2-1,TRBD2,TRBV11-2,CASSLVLAGANEQFF,TGTGCCAGCAGCTTAGTTCTAGCGGGAGCCAATGAGCAGTTCTTC
NA,TRBJ1-1,NA,TRBV7-8,CASSLNSGAFF,TGTGCCAGCAGCTTGAATTCCGGGGCTTTCTTT
NA,TRBJ1-3,TRBD1,TRBV6-1,CASSESAPRGLRAGNTIYF,TGTGCCAGCAGTGAATCGGCTCCGAGGGGGCTCAGGGCTGGAAACACCATATATTTT
NA,TRBJ2-2,NA,TRBV7-3,CASSLTRQVNTGELFF,TGTGCCAGCAGCTTAACGCGGCAGGTGAACACCGGGGAGCTGTTTTTT
NA,TRBJ1-2,NA,TRBV6-1,CASSDGRIHYGYTF,TGTGCCAGCAGCGACGGACGGATACACTATGGCTACACCTTC
NA,TRBJ1-2,NA,TRBV5-1,CASSSGTGATYGYTF,TGCGCCAGCAGCTCTGGGACGGGGGCAACCTATGGCTACACCTTC
once,TRBJ1-5,NA,TRBV28,CASSYLGGNQPQHF,TGTGCCAGCTCTTACTTAGGGGGCAATCAGCCCCAGCATTTT
NA,TRBJ1-1,NA,TRBV11-2,CASSLAIMNTEAFF,TGTGCCAGCAGCTTAGCTATCATGAACACTGAAGCTTTCTTT
NA,TRBJ2-3,NA,TRBV30,CAWSVRGGTDTQYF,TGTGCCTGGAGTGTACGTGGGGGCACAGATACGCAGTATTTT
NA,TRBJ1-2,TRBD1,TRBV27,CASPPMRQGHGYTF,TGTGCCAGTCCCCCTATGAGACAGGGCCATGGCTACACCTTC
NA,TRBJ2-7,NA,TRBV6-1,CASSEIYEQYF,TGTGCCAGCAGTGAAATCTACGAGCAGTACTTC
NA,TRBJ2-5,NA,TRBV19,CASSIGRGETQYF,TGTGCCAGTAGTATCGGCAGGGGAGAGACCCAGTACTTC
NA,TRBJ2-7,NA,TRBV5-5,CASRHRGSYEQYF,TGTGCCAGCCGGCATAGGGGGTCCTACGAGCAGTACTTC
once,TRBJ2-7,TRBD2,TRBV7-2,CASRQGLAGTYEQYF,TGTGCCAGCAGACAGGGACTAGCGGGAACGTACGAGCAGTACTTC
once,TRBJ1-1,NA,TRBV5-1,CASSEGGLMNTEAFF,TGCGCCAGCAGTGAGGGAGGGTTGATGAACACTGAAGCTTTCTTT
NA,TRBJ1-2,TRBD1,TRBV30,CAWGTGGGTNYGYTF,TGTGCCTGGGGTACAGGGGGAGGAACTAACTATGGCTACACCTTC